A single sample is the source of the 8 T cell receptor beta chains below, sequenced in a study of blood T cell repertoires in COVID-19. Profiling relied on immunoSEQ multiplex PCR, and the TCRdb table lists in-frame clones only, not all of them. This sample yields hundreds of thousands of clones, of which roughly 89% are seen a single time; roughly 8% belongs to the top ten. The sequenced sample was peripheral blood. Source of these receptors: a woman aged 50 to 60 with COVID-19, enrolled during active disease.

Only a few counts were recorded for this clone. The chain links TRBV11-2 to TRBJ1-4; D is uncertain. V was cut by 1 base and J by 1 base, with 7 bases left in between. This CDR3 contains 15 residues. Germline V gives CDR1 SGHAT, CDR2 FQNNGV. CDR3 sequence reads: CASSLALVTNEKLFF. CDR3 nucleotide sequence: TGTGCCAGCAGCTTAGCCTTAGTAACTAATGAAAAACTGTTTTTT. The variable domain in full, with the rest retrieved from reference TRBV11-2 and TRBJ1-4, is EAGVAQSPRYKIIEKRQSVAFWCNPISGHATLYWYQQILGQGPKLLIQFQNNGVVDDSQLPKDRFSAERLKGVDSTLKIQPAKLEDSAVYLCASSLALVTNEKLFFGSGTQLSVL.

J is TRBJ1-2 and V is TRBV3-1 (or the pseudogene TRBV3-2); the match to TRBD1 covers 7 bases. Germline trimming cut 11 bases from V and 3 bases from J; bases unmatched to any gene: 9. The CDR3 runs to 13 residues. Germline CDR1 is LGHDT and CDR2 is YNNKEL (reference sequence). As DNA, the CDR3 is TGTGCCGCATCCGGGACAGAGGACTATGGCTACACCTTC. As protein: CAASGTEDYGYTF.

This chain uses TRBV19 with TRBJ1-1; D perhaps matches TRBD1 (6 bases). CDR1 is LNHDA, CDR2 SQIVND, per germline (reference sequence). The CDR3 runs to 16 residues. V lost 8 bases and J lost 2, with 21 bases in between. This CDR3 reads CASGTTGHLLNTEAFF. DNA for the CDR3: TGTGCCAGTGGAACAACGGGACACCTCTTAAACACTGAAGCTTTCTTT.

Notes on this clone: Other DNA sequences from this sample encode an identical CDR3 as well. The chain uses TRBV9 and TRBJ1-2; 10 bases are a match to TRBD1. Germline CDR1 reads SGDLS; CDR2 reads YYNGEE. The junction had 3 bases not matched to a gene; V was cut back by 2 bases and J by 2 bases. The CDR3 consists of 15 residues. The CDR3 loop reads CASSVGTGVNYGYTF. The CDR3 nucleotides are TGTGCCAGCAGCGTTGGGACAGGGGTAAACTATGGCTACACCTTC. The full variable domain, in which reference TRBV9 and TRBJ1-2 provide the parts outside the CDR3, is DSGVTQTPKHLITATGQRVTLRCSPRSGDLSVYWYQQSLDQGLQFLIQYYNGEERAKGNILERFSAQQFPDLHSELNLSSLELGDSALYFCASSVGTGVNYGYTFGSGTRLTVV.

The chain links TRBV3-1 (or the pseudogene TRBV3-2) to TRBJ1-1; 7 bases line up with TRBD1. With V trimmed by 6 bases and J by 6 bases, 10 bases remained unmatched. Germline CDR1 and CDR2: LGHDT and YNNKEL (reference sequence). The CDR3 sequence is 14 residues long. CDR3 region: CASSKTGVGSEAFF. The CDR3 nucleotides read TGTGCCAGCAGTAAAACAGGGGTCGGGTCTGAAGCTTTCTTT.

The rearrangement joins TRBV27 to TRBJ1-6, with TRBD1 matching 8 bases. The germline CDR1 and CDR2 sequences are MNHEY and SMNVEV (reference sequence). The CDR3 extends over 14 amino acids. The J segment lost 7 bases and the V segment lost 6 bases, leaving 5 bases of the junction unmatched. The CDR3 protein is CASSPGGRNSPLHF. The CDR3 DNA is TGTGCCAGCAGCCCAGGGGGCAGGAATTCACCCCTCCACTTT.

V usage is TRBV11-2 and J usage is TRBJ2-2, with D unresolved. CDR1 is SGHAT, CDR2 FQNNGV, per germline. CDR3 size: 13 residues. The V gene lost 2 bases and the J gene lost 7 bases, with 8 bases spanning the gap. CDR3 sequence (DNA): TGTGCCAGCAGCTTAAGAATAGTCGGGGAGCTGTTTTTT. This sequence encodes CASSLRIVGELFF.

This chain's CDR3 is CASSRTYDKSSYGYTF. The CDR3 nucleotides are TGTGCCAGCAGCCGCACTTACGACAAGAGCTCCTATGGCTACACCTTC. The J gene is TRBJ1-2, the V gene TRBV3-1 (or the pseudogene TRBV3-2); D unresolved. CDR1 is LGHDT and CDR2 is YNNKEL in the germline V gene (reference sequence). The V gene lost 4 bases and the J gene lost 4 bases, with 19 bases spanning the gap. CDR3 length: 16 amino acids.